This T cell receptor beta chain emerged from a study of response to subunit inactivated influenza vaccine. TCRdb reprocessed the RT-PCR reads with MiXCR, giving one entry per CDR3 protein. The sample lists about 500,000 distinct CDR3 sequences, approximately 17% seen once, with over 2.5% in the top ten. The CDR3 totals 14 residues. The V gene lost 7 bases and the J gene lost 1 base, with 15 bases spanning the gap. Germline V gene data show CDR1 as SGHRS and CDR2 as YFSETQ. General observations from the study: It was the authors' suggestion that each seasonal influenza vaccination recruits few new T cells.

This clonotype has just a few counts. The antigen is unknown. The input for sequencing was CD4+ T cells sorted from PBMCs, taken less than 30 months after vaccination. The origin of this receptor is a man aged 50 to 75 who received an inactivated influenza vaccine. The chain has TRBV5-1 and TRBJ2-7; D gene unclear. The chain's CDR3 is CASAPRSESYEQYF. CDR3 DNA: TGCGCCAGCGCCCCCCGGTCCGAGTCCTACGAGCAGTACTTC.